One TCR beta chain is described in this entry. Patients at the Seattle site were enrolled during active infection and followed longitudinally. The data were taken from a study of blood T cell repertoires in COVID-19. In the study overall: T cells, B-cell-depleted T cells, or PBMCs supplied cDNA or gDNA.

Germline CDR1 reads SGHTS; CDR2 reads YDEGEE. This CDR3 has 17 residues. V was clipped by 4 bases and J by 4 bases, with 23 bases between them. Original methodology: Estimates of nucleated cell counts were drawn from the amplification of reference gene primers. Measured with immunoSEQ multiplex PCR; TCRdb has only the in-frame clones, and not every one. V and J calls and clone size are given by that table; D and trimming were obtained from the DNA. In the table there are around 190,000 clones, 70% to 90% of which are singletons. The sequence was collected from a man in his fifties with COVID-19, enrolled during active disease. The sample consisted of peripheral blood. The chain links TRBV5-8 to TRBJ2-5; no clear D. CDR3 amino acids: CASSTPAVIWFGETQYF. The CDR3 region has the DNA TGTGCCAGCAGCACACCGGCGGTGATCTGGTTCGGAGAGACCCAGTACTTC. Using reference TRBV5-8 and TRBJ2-5 for the parts outside the CDR3, the full variable domain is EAGVTQSPTHLIKTRGQQATLRCSPISGHTSVYWYQQALGLGLQFLLWYDEGEERNRGNFPPRFSGRQFPNYSSELNVNALELEDSALYLCASSTPAVIWFGETQYFGPGTRLLVL.